This paragraph reports one TCR beta chain. This sample is drawn from a study of blood T cells in healthy people across ages. Sample-barcoded 5' priming and a J-beta primer mix drove a second PCR of about 6 to 12 cycles. TCRdb processed the 5' RACE reads anew with MiXCR; each CDR3 protein has one entry. Counted here are about 1.7 million distinct CDR3 sequences, about 30% occurring once; the ten biggest clones make up roughly 8%. Germline V CDR1 and CDR2: SGHRS, YFSETQ. The CDR3 spans 13 residues. With 6 bases clipped from V and 5 bases from J, the junction kept 7 bases outside the gene matches. The chain is built from TRBV5-1 and TRBJ2-7; 8 bases agree with TRBD1. Sequencing was performed on blood. The sequence was collected from a woman between 25 and 40 years old in good health. CDR3 in DNA: TGCGCCAGCAAAGGACAGGGTTTTGACGAGCAGTACTTC. Its translation is CASKGQGFDEQYF.